One sample yielded the 24 T cell receptor beta chains listed below, sequenced in a study of circulating and synovial CD4+ cells in juvenile arthritis. Sequenced by immunoSEQ multiplex PCR; TCRdb stores in-frame clones only, minus some. The data contain tens of thousands of clones, roughly 96% of them seen just once; the ten biggest clones take up approximately 0.68%. The sample was CD4+ T cells from blood. All receptors come from a human donor with juvenile idiopathic arthritis.

This chain links TRBV4-1 with TRBJ2-7, with a tentative D call TRBD2 (6 bases). V was shortened by 4 bases and J by 5 bases, with 18 bases between the two germline ends. Germline V CDR1 and CDR2: MGHRA, YSYEKL. The CDR3 runs to 15 residues. CDR3: CASSLPPGDSHEQYF. In DNA form, the CDR3 reads TGCGCCAGCAGCCTCCCCCCGGGGGATTCCCACGAGCAGTACTTC.

The chain joins TRBV10-3 to TRBJ1-1; D perhaps matches TRBD1 (6 bases). V was shortened by 10 bases and J by 1 base, with 13 bases between the two germline ends. The CDR3 runs to 13 residues. Germline V gives CDR1 ENHRY, CDR2 SYGVKD. The DNA of the CDR3 is TGTGCCACTTTACTACAGGGGAACACTGAAGCTTTCTTT. Its protein product is CATLLQGNTEAFF.

The rearrangement links TRBV10-3 to TRBJ1-2; TRBD1 is a possible D gene (6 bases). Trimming took off 4 bases at V and 1 base at J, with 7 bases between the two ends. Germline CDR1 and CDR2: ENHRY and SYGVKD. The CDR3 covers 13 residues. The CDR3 loop is CAISAGDNYGYTF. The CDR3 DNA is TGTGCCATCAGTGCAGGGGATAACTATGGCTACACCTTC.

The sample holds a few counts of this clone. The rearrangement links TRBV10-3 to TRBJ2-3; 9 bases map to TRBD2. In germline, CDR1 is ENHRY, CDR2 SYGVKD. CDR3 length: 14 amino acids. V lost 7 bases, J lost 4 bases, and 6 bases stayed unmatched. The CDR3 reads CAIMGGRAPDTQYF. The CDR3 DNA sequence: TGTGCCATCATGGGCGGGAGGGCACCAGATACGCAGTATTTT.

The chain links TRBV7-9 to TRBJ2-1, with TRBD2 identical over 11 bases. Germline V lookup: CDR1 SEHNR, CDR2 FQNEAQ (reference sequence). This CDR3 region has 16 residues. V shed 5 bases, J shed 7 bases, and the junction held 10 bases outside the gene matches. DNA for the CDR3: TGTGCCAGCAGCCGTATAGCGGGAGGGCCCTCGAATGAGCAGTTCTTC. It yields the protein CASSRIAGGPSNEQFF.

V and J are TRBV7-2 and TRBJ1-1, with TRBD1 matching 9 bases. Losses at the gene ends were 5 bases for V and 4 bases for J; bases not matched to a gene: 2. Germline V gives CDR1 SGHTA, CDR2 FQGNSA. This CDR3 region has 13 residues. The CDR3 spells CASSEQGATEAFF. The CDR3 bases are TGTGCCAGCAGCGAACAGGGGGCCACTGAAGCTTTCTTT.

V gene TRBV7-2 combines with J gene TRBJ2-1; 7 nucleotides match TRBD2. The CDR3 has 16 residues. CDR1 is SGHTA, CDR2 FQGNSA, per germline. Germline trimming cut 5 bases from V and 5 bases from J; bases unmatched to any gene: 12. Here the CDR3 reads CASSRRASGTNNEQFF. CDR3 DNA sequence: TGTGCCAGCAGCCGCAGGGCTAGCGGAACCAACAATGAGCAGTTCTTC.

The chain joins TRBV19 to TRBJ2-6; a weak D match, TRBD1 (5 bases). The CDR3 loop spans 16 amino acids. V gave up 5 bases and J gave up 4 bases, with 15 bases separating them. The germline gives CDR1 LNHDA, CDR2 SQIVND (reference sequence). The CDR3 DNA is TGTGCCAGTAGTCGAAGAGTAGGGGTCGGGGCCAACGTCCTGACTTTC. This codes for CASSRRVGVGANVLTF.

The rearrangement uses TRBV2 and TRBJ2-7, with 11 bases identical to TRBD1. This CDR3 region has 15 residues. The trim removed 6 bases at V and 2 bases at J, leaving 6 bases unmatched. Per the germline V gene, CDR1 is SNHLY and CDR2 is FYNNEI. The CDR3 loop is CASSLGQGGTYEQYF. In nucleotides, the CDR3 is TGTGCCAGCAGCCTGGGACAGGGGGGAACCTACGAGCAGTACTTC.

The CDR3 bases are TGTGCCAGTAGTACCCCCCGGACTAGGGACCAAGAGACCCAGTACTTC. Protein product: CASSTPRTRDQETQYF. The chain joins TRBV19 to TRBJ2-5; 7 nucleotides align to TRBD2. CDR3 length equals 16 residues. Trimming removed 4 bases from V and 0 bases from J; junction bases left unmatched: 8. Germline lookup yields CDR1 LNHDA and CDR2 SQIVND (reference sequence).

This clone was detected once. J is TRBJ2-7 and V is TRBV9; 7 nucleotides agree with TRBD1. CDR1 and CDR2 from the germline V gene are SGDLS and YYNGEE. The length of the CDR3 is 14 residues. V lost 0 bases and J lost 3; bases outside the gene matches: 3. The CDR3 DNA follows: TGTGCCAGCAGCGTAGCAGGGGGTCGCTACGAGCAGTACTTC. It yields the protein CASSVAGGRYEQYF.

This rearrangement joins TRBV14 to TRBJ2-3; TRBD2 aligns across 8 bases. Trimming took 4 bases from V and 1 from J; bases not matched to a gene: 4. Germline assignment: CDR1 SGHDN and CDR2 FVKESK. This CDR3 has 15 amino acids. The CDR3: CASSPRGGGTDTQYF. The CDR3 DNA follows: TGTGCCAGCAGCCCCCGGGGGGGTGGCACAGATACGCAGTATTTT.

The chain has TRBV4-1 and TRBJ1-1, with 9 nucleotides matching TRBD1. From germline, CDR1 is MGHRA and CDR2 YSYEKL. CDR3 size: 16 residues. The J segment lost 1 base and the V segment lost 4 bases, leaving 7 bases of the junction unmatched. The CDR3 DNA sequence: TGCGCCAGCAGCCGGGGGGACAGGGCTCCGAACACTGAAGCTTTCTTT. This gives the protein CASSRGDRAPNTEAFF.

The V call is TRBV5-1, the J call TRBJ2-3, with a tentative D call TRBD2 (6 bases). This CDR3 has 14 amino acids. V was trimmed by 7 bases and J by 2 bases, leaving 14 bases between them. The germline V gene encodes CDR1 SGHRS and CDR2 YFSETQ. The CDR3 is CASGLGLATDTQYF. DNA of the CDR3: TGCGCCAGCGGCCTGGGACTTGCCACAGATACGCAGTATTTT.

A single count supports this clone. The V and J genes are TRBV5-6 and TRBJ1-5; no reliable D call. Germline CDR1 SGHDT, CDR2 YYEEEE. Between the trimmed V and J ends, which lost 1 base and 3 bases, there was a span of 11 bases. This CDR3 is 15 amino acids long. The CDR3 region has the DNA TGTGCCAGCAGCTTGAGCGGGTTGTACAATCAGCCCCAGCATTTT. It is translated as CASSLSGLYNQPQHF.

The chain has TRBV6-6 and TRBJ1-6, with D uncertain. V lost 5 bases, J lost 6 bases, and 11 bases lay in between. This CDR3 contains 14 residues. Germline V gene lookup returns CDR1 MNHNY and CDR2 SVGAGI (reference sequence). The CDR3 DNA follows: TGTGCCAGCAGTCCGAAAGAGGGTAATTCACCCCTCCACTTT. Translation: CASSPKEGNSPLHF.

The CDR3 nucleotides read TGTGCCAGCAGCCCGGGGACAGGGAAGGCCGGGGAGCTGTTTTTT. Protein sequence: CASSPGTGKAGELFF. The chain couples TRBV7-2 to TRBJ2-2, with TRBD1 matching 9 bases. J gave up 6 bases and V 5 bases, and 7 bases lay outside the gene matches. Per the germline V gene, CDR1 is SGHTA and CDR2 is FQGNSA. This CDR3 is built from 15 residues.

This clone was found once. This chain joins TRBV4-1 and TRBJ1-5; TRBD1 is a possible D gene (5 bases). The germline V and J ends were trimmed by 0 bases and 1 base, with 7 bases remaining between them. CDR3 size: 15 residues. Germline CDR1 is MGHRA and CDR2 is YSYEKL. The CDR3 DNA sequence: TGCGCCAGCAGCCAAGAAGGGGTGAGCAATCAGCCCCAGCATTTT. Amino acids: CASSQEGVSNQPQHF.

V and J are TRBV2 and TRBJ1-5; no firm D call. The CDR3 has 14 amino acids. The germline V and J ends were trimmed by 8 bases and 3 bases, with 14 bases remaining between them. Germline-derived CDR1 and CDR2 are SNHLY and FYNNEI. CDR3 in DNA: TGTGCCAGCGCTGCGGCCAACACCAATCAGCCCCAGCATTTT. Residues: CASAAANTNQPQHF.

This clone was picked up one time. The rearrangement joins TRBV2 to TRBJ1-1; TRBD1 agrees at 10 bases. Trimming at V came to 6 bases and at J to 0 bases, leaving 1 base not matched to a gene. Germline values: CDR1 SNHLY, CDR2 FYNNEI. The CDR3 covers 14 residues. The CDR3 sequence: CASRTGGLNTEAFF. DNA of the CDR3: TGTGCCAGCAGGACAGGGGGCCTGAACACTGAAGCTTTCTTT. The full variable domain, with the rest looked up from reference TRBV2 and TRBJ1-1, is EPEVTQTPSHQVTQMGQEVILRCVPISNHLYFYWYRQILGQKVEFLVSFYNNEISEKSEIFDDQFSVERPDGSNFTLKIRSTKLEDSAMYFCASRTGGLNTEAFFGQGTRLTVV.

This chain links TRBV7-8 with TRBJ1-1; no reliable D call. V was shortened by 1 base and J by 11 bases, with 11 bases between the two germline ends. The germline gives CDR1 SGHVS, CDR2 FQNEAQ. The CDR3 extends over 12 amino acids. The CDR3 reads CASSLDWTGAFF. The CDR3 DNA reads as TGTGCCAGCAGCTTAGACTGGACTGGGGCTTTCTTT.

The rearrangement joins TRBV13 to TRBJ2-1; 13 bases match TRBD2. Germline V gives CDR1 PRHDT, CDR2 FYEKMQ (reference sequence). The V gene end was trimmed by 5 bases and the J gene end by 6 bases; junction bases not matched to a gene: 13. The CDR3 has 18 residues. The CDR3: CASSRTSGGAGFFNEQFF. In DNA, the CDR3 is TGTGCCAGCAGCAGAACTAGCGGGGGGGCAGGATTCTTCAATGAGCAGTTCTTC. Drawing the rest from reference TRBV13 and TRBJ2-1, the complete variable domain is AAGVIQSPRHLIKEKRETATLKCYPIPRHDTVYWYQQGPGQDPQFLISFYEKMQSDKGSIPDRFSAQQFSDYHSELNMSSLELGDSALYFCASSRTSGGAGFFNEQFFGPGTRLTVL.

V usage is TRBV20-1 and J usage is TRBJ1-1; 8 nucleotides align to TRBD1. The CDR3 has 11 residues. Trimming took 5 bases from V and 11 from J; bases not matched to a gene: 7. Per the germline V gene, CDR1 is DFQATT and CDR2 is SNEGSKA (reference sequence). The DNA for the CDR3 is TGCAGTGCTCGGACAGGGCCGGAGGCTTTCTTT. This sequence encodes CSARTGPEAFF.

The chain recombines TRBV4-2 with TRBJ1-3; 9 bases fit TRBD1. CDR1 and CDR2 from the germline V gene are LGHNA and YNFKEQ. Losses at the gene ends were 0 bases for V and 2 bases for J; bases not matched to a gene: 8. The CDR3 spans 18 residues. The CDR3: CASSQEGTGLKAGNTIYF. The CDR3 DNA reads as TGTGCCAGCAGCCAAGAGGGGACAGGGTTAAAAGCTGGAAACACCATATATTTT.